These 20 T cell receptor beta chains originate from one sample sequenced in a study of T cells in Graves' hyperthyroidism and ophthalmopathy. Amplification yielded TCR beta CDR3 regions, with RNA transcripts as the source. The TCR CDR3 was amplified in a first-round RT-PCR using the HTBI primer set. TCRdb ran MiXCR on the multiplex PCR reads and lists one entry per CDR3 protein. The sample yields more than 300,000 distinct CDR3 sequences, roughly 13% seen once. What was sequenced was blood. The receptor set was obtained from a woman in her fifties or sixties with Graves' hyperthyroidism.

This clonotype was seen at least ten times. This chain joins TRBV6-6 and TRBJ2-7, with 9 positions matching TRBD1. V was clipped by 2 bases and J by 6 bases; unmatched bases: 5. Germline CDR1 is MNHNY and CDR2 is SVGAGI (reference sequence). The CDR3 totals 14 residues. CDR3 in DNA: TGTGCCAGCAGTTACCGGGACAGGGACGGCGAGCAGTACTTC. Its protein product is CASSYRDRDGEQYF.

This clonotype has at least ten counts. The J gene is TRBJ1-1, the V gene TRBV2; no reliable D call. Germline CDR1 is SNHLY and CDR2 is FYNNEI. CDR3 length: 12 residues. V was cut by 6 bases and J by 11 bases, with 16 bases left in between. The CDR3 bases are TGTGCCAGCAGCCCCCAGGCCGAGTGGGCTTTCTTT. Translated, it gives CASSPQAEWAFF.

This clonotype was seen many times. The CDR3 nucleotides are TGTGCCTGGAGTAGGACTAGCGGGAGAGAGACCCAGTACTTC. It codes for CAWSRTSGRETQYF. The chain couples TRBV30 to TRBJ2-5; 13 bases fit TRBD2. The length of the CDR3 is 14 residues. V trimming: 2 bases; J trimming: 4 bases; junction bases outside the gene matches: 1. Germline loops: CDR1 GTSNPN, CDR2 SVGIG (reference sequence).

This clonotype was detected many times. The rearrangement links TRBV3-1 to TRBJ2-5, with no clear D. Germline CDR1 LGHDT, CDR2 YNNKEL (reference sequence). Trimming shortened V by 0 bases and J by 7 bases, and 9 bases separated the two germline ends. The CDR3 has 13 residues. The CDR3 is CASSQERRTTQYF. The CDR3 DNA reads TGTGCCAGCAGCCAAGAGCGGAGAACGACCCAGTACTTC.

This chain connects TRBV2 to TRBJ2-7; perhaps D is TRBD1 or TRBD2 (5 bases each). Germline V gives CDR1 SNHLY, CDR2 FYNNEI. Between the trimmed V and J ends, which lost 7 bases and 0 bases, there was a span of 13 bases. The CDR3 loop spans 14 amino acids. CDR3 sequence (DNA): TGTGCCAGCAACCGGGGCAAAAACTCCTACGAGCAGTACTTC. Translating it yields CASNRGKNSYEQYF.

This clonotype was counted ten times or more. The gene calls are TRBV6-1 and TRBJ1-2; TRBD1 agrees at 8 bases. Germline V gene lookup returns CDR1 MNHNS and CDR2 SASEGT. J was trimmed by 5 bases and V by 5 bases; bases with no gene match: 7. The CDR3 loop spans 14 amino acids. The CDR3 reads CASSPGGGSYGYTF. The CDR3 DNA sequence: TGTGCCAGCAGTCCAGGGGGCGGGAGTTATGGCTACACCTTC.

This clonotype was observed at least ten times. The CDR3: CASSEGGAQETQYF. The CDR3 nucleotides read TGTGCCAGCAGCGAGGGAGGCGCGCAAGAGACCCAGTACTTC. V is TRBV6-1 and J is TRBJ2-5; weak D call: TRBD2 (6 bases). V lost 6 bases and J lost 2, with 13 bases in between. The CDR3 sequence is 14 residues long. CDR1 MNHNS and CDR2 SASEGT come from the germline V gene.

Ten or more counts support this clonotype. This chain links TRBV11-2 with TRBJ2-5; TRBD2 is a possible D gene (5 bases). The CDR3 contains 15 residues. Germline loops: CDR1 SGHAT, CDR2 FQNNGV. The germline V and J ends were trimmed by 1 base and 4 bases, with 13 bases remaining between them. CDR3 coding DNA: TGTGCCAGCAGCTTAGCCGGGGTGGCAGGAGAGACCCAGTACTTC. The encoded protein is CASSLAGVAGETQYF.

The chain carries TRBV20-1 and TRBJ2-5; D remains unclear. Germline V CDR1 and CDR2: DFQATT, SNEGSKA (reference sequence). The germline V and J ends were trimmed by 0 bases and 2 bases, with 7 bases remaining between them. This CDR3 has 13 amino acids. CDR3 nucleotides: TGCAGTGCTAGAGAGGTGAATCAAGAGACCCAGTACTTC. Its protein product is CSAREVNQETQYF.

The chain links TRBV28 to TRBJ2-1, with TRBD2 identical over 11 bases. CDR1 and CDR2 (germline): MDHEN, SYDVKM. The CDR3 has 14 amino acids. Germline trimming cut 7 bases from V and 4 bases from J; bases unmatched to any gene: 3. DNA of the CDR3: TGTGCCAGCACCCTAGCGGGAGGATACAATGAGCAGTTCTTC. This gives the protein CASTLAGGYNEQFF.

At least ten counts were recorded for this clonotype. The V call is TRBV28, the J call TRBJ1-1, with 7 bases matching TRBD1. The CDR3 is 15 residues long. The V gene's germline CDR1 is MDHEN and CDR2 SYDVKM. With 10 bases clipped from V and 3 bases from J, the junction kept 14 bases outside the gene matches. CDR3 sequence reads: CATQGGGAGDTEAFF. CDR3 nucleotide sequence: TGTGCCACCCAGGGGGGAGGGGCTGGGGACACTGAAGCTTTCTTT.

This clonotype showed up just a few times. In DNA form, the CDR3 reads TGTGCCAGCAGTTTAGGCGGGAGTCTCAACGAGCAGTACTTC. It specifies CASSLGGSLNEQYF. The chain carries TRBV27 and TRBJ2-7, with 7 positions matching TRBD2. The junction had 6 bases not matched to a gene; V was cut back by 2 bases and J by 5 bases. The CDR3 runs to 14 residues. Germline CDR1 and CDR2: MNHEY and SMNVEV (reference sequence).

Many counts were recorded for this clonotype. This chain joins TRBV10-3 and TRBJ2-1; the match to TRBD2 covers 7 bases. Trimming at V came to 0 bases and at J to 4 bases, leaving 3 bases not matched to a gene. Germline loops: CDR1 ENHRY, CDR2 SYGVKD. The CDR3 contains 15 residues. The CDR3 is CAISESLAEYNEQFF. The CDR3 DNA reads TGTGCCATCAGTGAGTCGCTAGCGGAGTACAATGAGCAGTTCTTC.

This clonotype came up many times. The rearrangement uses TRBV24-1 and TRBJ2-1; D uncertain. The CDR3 consists of 13 residues. V dropped 3 bases and J dropped 6 bases, with 8 bases sitting between them. Germline V gene data show CDR1 as KGHDR and CDR2 as SFDVKD. The CDR3: CATSDPNSNEQFF. The CDR3 DNA reads TGTGCCACCAGTGATCCCAACAGCAATGAGCAGTTCTTC.

This clonotype was seen only a few times. The V gene is TRBV5-1, the J gene TRBJ1-2, with 12 positions matching TRBD1. Germline V CDR1 and CDR2: SGHRS, YFSETQ. This CDR3 contains 16 residues. The J segment lost 3 bases and the V segment lost 3 bases, leaving 6 bases of the junction unmatched. The CDR3 DNA reads TGCGCCAGCAGCTCAGGGACAGGGGGCGGTGACTATGGCTACACCTTC. It yields the protein CASSSGTGGGDYGYTF.

Many counts were recorded for this clonotype. This chain links TRBV6-2 or TRBV6-3 with TRBJ2-1, with TRBD2 matching over 7 bases. Germline loops: CDR1 MNHEY, CDR2 SVGEGT. CDR3 size: 16 residues. Trimming at V came to 6 bases and at J to 5 bases, leaving 13 bases not matched to a gene. CDR3 in DNA: TGTGCCAGCAGGTCAGGGACTACCTCATCTAACAATGAGCAGTTCTTC. Its translation is CASRSGTTSSNNEQFF.

This clonotype was found many times. J is TRBJ2-7 and V is TRBV28; D is unclear. This CDR3 contains 10 residues. Trimming shortened V by 10 bases and J by 3 bases, and 7 bases separated the two germline ends. From germline, CDR1 is MDHEN and CDR2 SYDVKM. The DNA for the CDR3 is TGTGCCACAAAGGGCTACGAGCAGTACTTC. Translated, it gives CATKGYEQYF.

Comment on this clonotype: Compared with germline, one end of the junction differs, possibly owing to a read error. The chain recombines TRBV12-3 or TRBV12-4 with TRBJ2-1; no firm D call. The CDR3 extends over 13 amino acids. CDR3 loop: CASSLRLNNEQSF. CDR3 nucleotide sequence: TGTGCCAGCAGTTTACGGCTGAACAATGAGCAGTCCTTC.

This clonotype has a count of ten or more. The rearrangement uses TRBV28 and TRBJ1-4; tentative D call: TRBD1 (5 bases). Germline V gene sequence: CDR1 MDHEN, CDR2 SYDVKM. The CDR3 extends over 13 amino acids. V dropped 8 bases and J dropped 4 bases, with 11 bases sitting between them. The CDR3 region is CASGPGLNEKLFF. Written as DNA, the CDR3 is TGTGCCAGCGGCCCGGGACTTAATGAAAAACTGTTTTTT.

The chain links TRBV2 to TRBJ2-5, with 11 bases matching TRBD2. The CDR3 has 15 amino acids. Germline loops: CDR1 SNHLY, CDR2 FYNNEI. V shed 3 bases and J 4 bases; nucleotides not matched to a gene: 4. The CDR3 nucleotides read TGTGCCAGCAGTGATTCACTAGCGGGAGTAGAGACCCAGTACTTC. This encodes CASSDSLAGVETQYF.